This TCR beta chain was observed in a study of T cell repertoires in cytomegalovirus infection. TCRdb itself ran the reads through MiXCR, one entry per CDR3 protein. The repertoire holds more than 90,000 distinct CDR3 sequences, about 9.5% seen once, with around 33% in the top ten. V was clipped by 5 bases and J by 3 bases, with 7 bases between them. This CDR3 region has 12 residues. Germline V gives CDR1 MNHNS, CDR2 SASEGT. At least ten counts were recorded for this clonotype. Its antigen is undetermined. The sequenced sample consisted of PBMCs, sequenced either directly or after in vitro stimulation (not recorded which). This TCR came from a human donor in good health (CMV status not recorded). Some clones in this sample may be carry-over from other donors' samples. V and J are TRBV6-1 and TRBJ1-1; D unclear. The CDR3 DNA follows: TGTGCCAGCAGTCCCCGGGACACTGAAGCTTTCTTT. It yields the protein CASSPRDTEAFF.